This T cell receptor beta chain was sequenced during a study of T cell changes during pregnancy in multiple sclerosis. Libraries were prepared by immunoSEQ multiplex PCR; TCRdb keeps only in-frame clonotypes and omits some of them. Of 70,000 to 95,000 clones in the sample, 94% were seen once. Germline V lookup: CDR1 MGHRA, CDR2 YSYEKL. The V gene lost 3 bases and the J gene lost 6 bases, with 12 bases spanning the gap. CDR3 length: 14 residues. The TCR sequence derives from a female donor in good health, enrolled as a control in a pregnancy study. The specimen was peripheral blood, collected after pregnancy. The chain couples TRBV4-1 to TRBJ1-5; no firm D call. The CDR3 loop is CASSHGGGFQPQHF. In DNA form, the CDR3 reads TGCGCCAGCAGCCATGGAGGAGGGTTTCAGCCCCAGCATTTT.